This TCR beta chain appears in the sequencing data of a study of control samples from healthy donors and cancer patients. TCRdb's table, derived via immunoSEQ multiplex PCR, lists solely in-frame clones and lacks some. Of some 130,000 clones listed, roughly 90% are singletons. Germline CDR1 SGHKS, CDR2 YYEKEE (reference sequence). The CDR3 is 11 residues long. Trimming took off 3 bases at V and 11 bases at J, with 9 bases between the two ends. This TCR was recovered from a man between 18 and 29 years old in good health. The rearrangement links TRBV5-5 to TRBJ2-1; weak D call: TRBD2 (6 bases). The sequencing sample was made of blood. The CDR3 is CASSWDSKQFF. CDR3 DNA: TGTGCCAGCAGCTGGGACTCCAAGCAGTTCTTC.